The clone carrying this T cell receptor (beta chain) was seen only once. This entry belongs to a study of memory CD4+ T cells and cytomegalovirus serostatus. In germline, CDR1 is LNHDA, CDR2 SQIVND (reference sequence). Trimming cost V 6 bases and J 6 bases, with 17 bases left between them. The CDR3 extends over 14 amino acids. Per the authors' pipeline: After removing out-of-frame reads, approximately 2 million distinct TCRbeta sequences remained. Here immunoSEQ multiplex PCR was the method, and the copy in TCRdb shows in-frame clones only, minus some. V, J and clone size derive from that table, while D and trimming were established from the DNA sequence. The data hold about 50,000 clones, with around 80% observed a single time. The sort gate was single viable CD3+CD4+CD8-CD45RO+ cells for memory CD4+ T cells.

V usage is TRBV19 and J usage is TRBJ1-2; D perhaps matches TRBD1 (6 bases). The specimen was memory CD4+ T cells from blood. This receptor was obtained from an adult in good health and CMV-seronegative. As DNA, the CDR3 is TGTGCCAGTAGCACACGGACAGCCTTCGATGGCTACACCTTC. Translated: CASSTRTAFDGYTF.